This T cell receptor beta chain was recovered during a study of control samples from healthy donors and cancer patients. Only in-frame clones appear in the TCRdb table, and some are missing; sequencing was by immunoSEQ multiplex PCR. The top ten hold about 3.4% of the sample, which has about 130,000 clones, around nine tenths seen once. The CDR3 contains 16 residues. The V gene lost 6 bases and the J gene lost 0 bases, with 13 bases spanning the gap. Per the germline V gene, CDR1 is SGDLS and CDR2 is YYNGEE. The sequenced sample consisted of blood. The clonotype was recovered from a man aged 45 to 65 in good health. This sequence joins TRBV9 and TRBJ2-6; the D gene is possibly TRBD2 (6 bases). The CDR3 is CASTRDSGSGANVLTF. CDR3 DNA: TGTGCCAGCACCCGGGACTCCGGCTCTGGGGCCAACGTCCTGACTTTC.